What follows are 32 T cell receptor beta chains derived from one specimen sequenced in a study of cytomegalovirus exposure and HLA in healthy donors. With 60 Vbeta and 13 Jbeta primers, the PCR was carried out. The data were produced by immunoSEQ multiplex PCR, yet TCRdb's version contains in-frame clones alone and is incomplete. The sample gives around 150,000 clones, about 76% of which show up once; approximately 1.5% is in the top ten. The sequenced sample consisted of PBMCs. Receptors originate from a middle-aged woman in good health and CMV-seronegative.

The V gene is TRBV19, the J gene TRBJ1-1, with 8 bases aligning to TRBD1. The V segment lost 4 bases and the J segment 0 bases; nucleotides outside the gene matches: 7. CDR3 size: 16 residues. Germline V gives CDR1 LNHDA, CDR2 SQIVND (reference sequence). The CDR3 bases are TGTGCCAGTAGTACGAATGCGGACAGGGTGAACACTGAAGCTTTCTTT. Translation: CASSTNADRVNTEAFF.

The rearrangement uses TRBV10-1 and TRBJ1-2; 7 positions match TRBD1. CDR3 length: 14 residues. The junction had 4 bases not matched to a gene; V was cut back by 3 bases and J by 3 bases. In germline, CDR1 is WNHNN, CDR2 SYGVQD (reference sequence). The CDR3 sequence: CASSDGTEHYGYTF. In nucleotides, the CDR3 is TGCGCCAGCAGTGACGGGACAGAACACTATGGCTACACCTTC.

The chain recombines TRBV11-1 with TRBJ1-5; unclear D gene. CDR3 size: 14 residues. Germline loops: CDR1 SGHAT, CDR2 FQDESV (reference sequence). The V and J ends lost 7 bases and 0 bases respectively, with 10 bases between them. CDR3: CASIRRYSNQPQHF. In DNA, the CDR3 is TGTGCCAGCATACGCAGGTATAGCAATCAGCCCCAGCATTTT.

The chain has TRBV27 and TRBJ1-6; possible D gene TRBD1, 6 bases. Germline CDR1 MNHEY, CDR2 SMNVEV (reference sequence). This CDR3 has 14 amino acids. The germline V and J ends were trimmed by 8 bases and 7 bases, with 15 bases remaining between them. Here the CDR3 reads CASGWTALNSPLHF. As DNA, the CDR3 is TGTGCCAGCGGCTGGACAGCGCTCAATTCACCCCTCCACTTT.

The chain carries TRBV9 and TRBJ1-3, with unresolved D. Germline CDR1 reads SGDLS; CDR2 reads YYNGEE. The CDR3 length is 15 residues. Deletions cut 0 bases from V and 4 bases from J, with 11 bases between. In nucleotides, the CDR3 is TGTGCCAGCAGCGTAGCGATGGCGGGGGGAAACACCATATATTTT. Protein product: CASSVAMAGGNTIYF.

CDR3: CASSPPGTPNYGYTF. CDR3 nucleotide sequence: TGTGCCAGCTCACCACCTGGGACACCTAACTATGGCTACACCTTC. V usage is TRBV18 and J usage is TRBJ1-2; D is perhaps TRBD1 (6 bases). V shed 0 bases and J shed 0 bases, with 8 bases lying between them. The CDR3 covers 15 residues. Looked up from germline, CDR1 is KGHSH and CDR2 is LQKENI.

The chain's CDR3 is CASSRDRVPGNTIYF. For the CDR3, the DNA is TGTGCCAGCAGCCGGGACAGGGTCCCTGGAAACACCATATATTTT. V is TRBV14 and J is TRBJ1-3; TRBD1 aligns across 9 bases. The CDR3 loop spans 15 amino acids. J lost 2 bases, V lost 4 bases, and 3 bases had no gene match. Germline assignment: CDR1 SGHDN and CDR2 FVKESK.

J is TRBJ2-3 and V is TRBV5-4; 10 bases map to TRBD2. The germline CDR1 and CDR2 sequences are SGHNT and YYREEE (reference sequence). CDR3 length: 15 amino acids. Trimming removed 2 bases from V and 2 bases from J; junction bases left unmatched: 2. The CDR3 nucleotides are TGTGCCAGCAGCTTAGCGGGGGGGGTCACAGATACGCAGTATTTT. Amino acid sequence: CASSLAGGVTDTQYF.

The chain links TRBV13 to TRBJ2-7, with 11 nucleotides matching TRBD1. The germline V gene encodes CDR1 PRHDT and CDR2 FYEKMQ (reference sequence). Unmatched junction bases numbered 4, after V lost 3 bases and J lost 6 bases. CDR3 size: 14 residues. As DNA, the CDR3 is TGTGCCAGCAGCTTTGGACAGGGGGCTATCGAGCAGTACTTC. It translates to CASSFGQGAIEQYF.

This rearrangement joins TRBV6-1 to TRBJ1-1; D is unresolved. The CDR3 runs to 11 residues. The V end lost 8 bases, the J end lost 8 bases, and 12 bases lay between the germline ends. The germline gives CDR1 MNHNS, CDR2 SASEGT. The CDR3: CASERHSEAFF. The CDR3 nucleotides are TGTGCCAGCGAGAGACACTCAGAAGCTTTCTTT.

The chain joins TRBV14 to TRBJ1-2; no clear D. Trimming took 1 base from V and 8 from J, leaving 14 bases between them. The CDR3 covers 14 residues. The V gene's germline CDR1 is SGHDN and CDR2 FVKESK. CDR3 bases: TGTGCCAGCAGCCAAGCGGACTATCCGAGGGGCTACACCTTC. Translation: CASSQADYPRGYTF. The whole variable domain, filled in from reference TRBV14 and TRBJ1-2, reads EAGVTQFPSHSVIEKGQTVTLRCDPISGHDNLYWYRRVMGKEIKFLLHFVKESKQDESGMPNNRFLAERTGGTYSTLKVQPAELEDSGVYFCASSQADYPRGYTFGSGTRLTVV.

This chain joins TRBV7-9 and TRBJ1-4, with 8 bases matching TRBD1. The V and J ends lost 2 bases and 11 bases, in that order; junction bases with no gene match: 10. The CDR3 totals 15 residues. Germline CDR1 reads SEHNR; CDR2 reads FQNEAQ (reference sequence). The chain's CDR3 is CASSLPERQGRKLFF. DNA for the CDR3: TGTGCCAGCAGCTTACCCGAACGACAGGGGAGGAAACTGTTTTTT. The entire variable domain, with the rest obtained from reference TRBV7-9 and TRBJ1-4, is as follows: DTGVSQNPRHKITKRGQNVTFRCDPISEHNRLYWYRQTLGQGPEFLTYFQNEAQLEKSRLLSDRFSAERPKGSFSTLEIQRTEQGDSAMYLCASSLPERQGRKLFFGSGTQLSVL.

The chain recombines TRBV9 with TRBJ1-6, with TRBD1 identical over 7 bases. The CDR3 runs to 16 residues. Germline CDR1 is SGDLS and CDR2 is YYNGEE. V lost 4 bases and J lost 6; bases outside the gene matches: 10. The CDR3 coding sequence is TGTGCCAGCAGCCCAGGACAGGCTCGCGTTAATTCACCCCTCCACTTT. It yields the protein CASSPGQARVNSPLHF.

V usage is TRBV7-3 and J usage is TRBJ1-1; D remains ambiguous. Germline assignment: CDR1 SGHTA and CDR2 FQGTGA. Trimming shortened V by 5 bases and J by 0 bases, and 7 bases separated the two germline ends. This CDR3 comprises 13 residues. CDR3 bases: TGTGCCAGCAGCACCTACCTGAACACTGAAGCTTTCTTT. Protein sequence: CASSTYLNTEAFF.

This sequence joins TRBV9 and TRBJ2-2, with 16 bases fitting TRBD2. Germline lookup yields CDR1 SGDLS and CDR2 YYNGEE. With 3 bases clipped from V and 7 bases from J, the junction kept 6 bases outside the gene matches. The CDR3 has 17 amino acids. The CDR3 spells CASSAGTSGGAVGELFF. In DNA, the CDR3 is TGTGCCAGCAGCGCCGGGACTAGCGGGGGGGCCGTCGGGGAGCTGTTTTTT. The full variable domain, its missing parts supplied by reference TRBV9 and TRBJ2-2, is DSGVTQTPKHLITATGQRVTLRCSPRSGDLSVYWYQQSLDQGLQFLIQYYNGEERAKGNILERFSAQQFPDLHSELNLSSLELGDSALYFCASSAGTSGGAVGELFFGEGSRLTVL.

This chain uses TRBV30 with TRBJ1-5; 8 bases are shared with TRBD1. Germline CDR1 is GTSNPN and CDR2 is SVGIG (reference sequence). J gave up 1 base and V 0 bases, and 5 bases lay outside the gene matches. The CDR3 is made up of 16 amino acids. CDR3 bases: TGTGCCTGGAGTGTAGCCAGGGGGCCAAGCAATCAGCCCCAGCATTTT. Its translation is CAWSVARGPSNQPQHF.

V usage is TRBV5-1 and J usage is TRBJ2-3; 8 bases map to TRBD2. V shed 5 bases and J 5 bases; nucleotides not matched to a gene: 7. The CDR3 has 14 amino acids. CDR1 is SGHRS and CDR2 is YFSETQ in the germline V gene. CDR3 residues: CASRVGGALDTQYF. CDR3 nucleotide sequence: TGCGCCAGCAGAGTCGGGGGGGCCTTAGATACGCAGTATTTT.

The chain has TRBV19 and TRBJ2-2; 8 positions agree with TRBD1. The trim removed 5 bases at V and 5 bases at J, leaving 10 bases unmatched. CDR1 is LNHDA and CDR2 is SQIVND in the germline V gene (reference sequence). This CDR3 has 16 amino acids. In DNA, the CDR3 is TGTGCCAGTAGTTTCCCGACCCGACAGGGGACCGGGGAGCTGTTTTTT. Translation: CASSFPTRQGTGELFF.

The rearrangement joins TRBV2 to TRBJ2-1; unclear D gene. CDR1 and CDR2 (germline): SNHLY, FYNNEI. There are 11 residues in the CDR3. Here the CDR3 reads CANGFSHEQFF. The DNA for the CDR3 is TGTGCTAACGGGTTCAGTCATGAGCAGTTCTTC. Based on the CDR3 plus reference TRBV2 and TRBJ2-1, the full variable domain is EPEVTQTPSHQVTQMGQEVILRCVPISNHLYFYWYRQILGQKVEFLVSFYNNEISEKSEIFDDQFSVERPDGSNFTLKIRSTKLEDSAMYFCANGFSHEQFFGPGTRLTVL.

The chain combines TRBV7-2 with TRBJ2-5, with D possibly TRBD2 on 7 matching bases. Deletions cut 6 bases from V and 2 bases from J, with 10 bases between. The length of the CDR3 is 13 residues. Per germline, CDR1 SGHTA and CDR2 FQGNSA. This CDR3 reads CASRRGLQETQYF. CDR3 nucleotide sequence: TGTGCCAGCAGGCGGGGGCTTCAAGAGACCCAGTACTTC.

The chain recombines TRBV29-1 with TRBJ1-2; 7 bases line up with TRBD1. The V gene's germline CDR1 is SQVTM and CDR2 ANQGSEA. Unmatched junction bases numbered 11, after V lost 1 base and J lost 6 bases. This CDR3 has 15 amino acids. The CDR3 DNA sequence: TGCAGCGTTGAAGCGAGGGGGACAGTTTCTCATGGCTACACCTTC. It specifies CSVEARGTVSHGYTF.

This clone was detected a few times. This chain joins TRBV4-2 and TRBJ2-3, with 7 positions matching TRBD2. Trimming took 0 bases from V and 4 from J; bases not matched to a gene: 4. CDR1 is LGHNA and CDR2 is YNFKEQ in the germline V gene. This CDR3 is 15 amino acids long. Here the CDR3 reads CASSQEGSGPDTQYF. The CDR3 nucleotides read TGTGCCAGCAGCCAAGAGGGTAGCGGGCCAGATACGCAGTATTTT.

The genes are TRBV6-1 and TRBJ2-7; D remains unclear. Looked up from germline, CDR1 is MNHNS and CDR2 is SASEGT. The CDR3 runs to 16 residues. Deletions cut 1 base from V and 5 bases from J, with 18 bases between. The CDR3 DNA sequence: TGTGCCAGCAGTGAAGTTGTGCGAGACTTCACCAACGAGCAGTACTTC. Protein product: CASSEVVRDFTNEQYF.

This clone has just a few counts. The chain is built from TRBV11-2 and TRBJ2-5; 12 nucleotides agree with TRBD1. CDR1 SGHAT and CDR2 FQNNGV come from the germline V gene. V was clipped by 5 bases and J by 4 bases; unmatched bases: 8. This CDR3 comprises 16 residues. CDR3 amino acids: CASSPGTGGNSETQYF. DNA for the CDR3: TGTGCCAGCAGCCCCGGGACAGGGGGCAACTCAGAGACCCAGTACTTC.

The rearrangement joins TRBV7-3 to TRBJ1-2; D might be TRBD1 (6 bases). The length of the CDR3 is 14 residues. Germline V CDR1 and CDR2: SGHTA, FQGTGA. V was clipped by 2 bases and J by 8 bases, with 15 bases between them. This CDR3 is CASSLGQSPIGYTF. In DNA, the CDR3 is TGTGCCAGCAGCTTAGGACAGAGCCCCATCGGCTACACCTTC. Looking up the rest from reference TRBV7-3 and TRBJ1-2 gives the full variable domain: GAGVSQTPSNKVTEKGKYVELRCDPISGHTALYWYRQSLGQGPEFLIYFQGTGAADDSGLPNDRFFAVRPEGSVSTLKIQRTERGDSAVYLCASSLGQSPIGYTFGSGTRLTVV.

The rearrangement joins TRBV27 to TRBJ2-2; 14 bases agree with TRBD2. The CDR3 loop spans 17 amino acids. The ends lost 6 bases at V and 7 bases at J; junction bases unmatched: 10. Looked up from germline, CDR1 is MNHEY and CDR2 is SMNVEV (reference sequence). CDR3 loop: CASSRGLAGVRIGELFF. In DNA, the CDR3 is TGTGCCAGCAGCCGGGGACTAGCGGGGGTTAGGATCGGGGAGCTGTTTTTT.

V gene TRBV27 combines with J gene TRBJ1-2; 9 bases fit TRBD1. This CDR3 contains 14 residues. Germline assignment: CDR1 MNHEY and CDR2 SMNVEV (reference sequence). V was clipped by 6 bases and J by 3 bases; unmatched bases: 5. CDR3 nucleotide sequence: TGTGCCAGCAGCGATACAGGGGGCGACTATGGCTACACCTTC. This translates into CASSDTGGDYGYTF.

This clone has a count of ten or more. J is TRBJ1-2 and V is TRBV19; 9 nucleotides agree with TRBD1. The junction had 21 bases not matched to a gene; V was cut back by 6 bases and J by 7 bases. Germline CDR1 is LNHDA and CDR2 is SQIVND (reference sequence). The CDR3 contains 18 residues. In DNA form, the CDR3 reads TGTGCCAGTAGGCAGGGACCGGGACAGGGAGACCGATTAAGTGGCTACACCTTC. This codes for CASRQGPGQGDRLSGYTF.

CDR3 residues: CASSGTGNEQFF. CDR3 nucleotides: TGTGCCAGCAGTGGGACAGGGAATGAGCAGTTCTTC. This chain links TRBV25-1 with TRBJ2-1, with 8 bases lining up with TRBD1. J lost 7 bases, V lost 4 bases, and 0 bases had no gene match. The germline gives CDR1 MGHDK, CDR2 SYGVNS. The CDR3 loop spans 12 amino acids.

This rearrangement joins TRBV11-1 to TRBJ2-5; 7 nucleotides align to TRBD2. The CDR3 is 14 amino acids. Germline CDR1 and CDR2: SGHAT and FQDESV (reference sequence). V dropped 5 bases and J dropped 7; count of bases not matched to a gene: 10. The CDR3 spells CASSHNDERGTQYF. The DNA for the CDR3 is TGTGCCAGCAGCCACAATGACGAGCGGGGGACCCAGTACTTC.

The chain links TRBV27 to TRBJ1-4, with D perhaps matching TRBD1 (5 bases). V was trimmed by 0 bases and J by 2 bases, leaving 13 bases between them. Germline V gene lookup returns CDR1 MNHEY and CDR2 SMNVEV (reference sequence). The CDR3 has 17 residues. The CDR3 spells CASSLSDPRATNEKLFF. CDR3 bases: TGTGCCAGCAGTTTATCGGACCCCAGGGCTACTAATGAAAAACTGTTTTTT.

The chain employs TRBV7-4 and TRBJ2-7, with 7 bases that match TRBD1. Germline V gene sequence: CDR1 SGHVT, CDR2 SQSDAQ. This CDR3 contains 16 residues. V shed 5 bases, J shed 1 base, and the junction held 11 bases outside the gene matches. The CDR3 coding sequence is TGTGCCAGCAGCCCCATCCCGGACAGGCTATCCTACGAGCAGTACTTC. Translating it yields CASSPIPDRLSYEQYF.